This entry is about one T cell receptor beta chain. The CDR3 is made up of 14 amino acids. This specimen comes from a study of T cells expressing NK-cell markers. TCRdb re-called the 5' RACE reads and shows each CDR3 protein once, DNA omitted. This specimen shows about 400,000 distinct CDR3 sequences; the ten leading clones hold approximately 12%. The sequenced sample was blood T cells: a sorted CD56 or NKG2C T cell subset, CD4+ or CD8+ T cells, or bulk PBMC T cells (not recorded which). The gene calls are TRBV12-3 or TRBV12-4 and TRBJ2-4; the D gene TCRdb calls, TRBD1, cannot be checked with no DNA. The receptor was derived from a woman in her forties or fifties in good health. Here the CDR3 reads CASSFPGGQNIQYF.